This T cell receptor (beta chain) originates from a study of cytomegalovirus exposure and HLA in healthy donors. TCRdb's copy holds only in-frame clones and misses some; the assay was immunoSEQ multiplex PCR. Of 200,000 or so clones listed, about 79% were seen once; the top ten hold around an eighth. The V and J ends lost 6 bases and 0 bases respectively, with 12 bases between them. The CDR3 length is 14 residues. Germline assignment: CDR1 MNHEY and CDR2 SMNVEV (reference sequence). This clone was seen a single time. This receptor was obtained from a woman under 40 in good health and CMV-seropositive. The source material was PBMCs. V is TRBV27 and J is TRBJ2-7; D possibly corresponds to TRBD1 (5 bases). The CDR3 DNA reads as TGTGCCAGCAGACGGCAGGGAAACTCCTACGAGCAGTACTTC. The encoded protein is CASRRQGNSYEQYF.